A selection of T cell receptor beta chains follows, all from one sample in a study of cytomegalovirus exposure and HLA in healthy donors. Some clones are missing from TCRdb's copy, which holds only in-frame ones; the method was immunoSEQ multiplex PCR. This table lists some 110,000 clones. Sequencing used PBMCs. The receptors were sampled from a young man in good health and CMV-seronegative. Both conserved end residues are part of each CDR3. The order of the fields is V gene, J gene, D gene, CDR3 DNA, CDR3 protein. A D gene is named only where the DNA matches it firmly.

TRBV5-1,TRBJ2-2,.,TGCGCCAGCAGCACGGAGGGTGGAACCGGGGAGCTGTTTTTT,CASSTEGGTGELFF
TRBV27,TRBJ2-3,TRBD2,TGTGCCAGCAGTTCCGGGAGGAGCGGGGGGATCACAGATACGCAGTATTTT,CASSSGRSGGITDTQYF
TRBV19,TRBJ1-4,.,TGTGCCAGTAGTATAGGAACAGGCCTGGGGAACGAAAAACTGTTTTTT,CASSIGTGLGNEKLFF
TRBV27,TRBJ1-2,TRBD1,TGTGCCAGCAGTCTATCTAATCCCCCCGGGACAGGGGGTGAAGGCTACACCTTC,CASSLSNPPGTGGEGYTF
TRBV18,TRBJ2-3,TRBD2,TGTGCCAGCTCACCACTTCGGGGGGTGAGCACAGATACGCAGTATTTT,CASSPLRGVSTDTQYF
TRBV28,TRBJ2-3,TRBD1,TGTGCCAGCAGTTTATGGGGACAGGGGTGGACAGATACGCAGTATTTT,CASSLWGQGWTDTQYF
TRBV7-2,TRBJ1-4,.,TGTGCCAGCAGCTCGGGACAAAGGGAAAAACTGTTTTTT,CASSSGQREKLFF
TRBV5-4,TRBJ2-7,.,TGTGCCAGCAGCTTGACGGGGTTAGCCGAGCAGTACTTC,CASSLTGLAEQYF
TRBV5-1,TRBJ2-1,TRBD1,TGCGCCAGCAGCCCGGGACAGGGCTCCTACAATGAGCAGTTCTTC,CASSPGQGSYNEQFF
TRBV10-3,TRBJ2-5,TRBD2,TGTGCCATCAGTGCGGCTAGCGGGGGGGCCGGAGAGACCCAGTACTTC,CAISAASGGAGETQYF
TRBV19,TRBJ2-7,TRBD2,TGTGCCAGTAGTCTTGGGAGGGGCTACGAGCAGTACTTC,CASSLGRGYEQYF
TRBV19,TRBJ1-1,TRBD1,TGTGCCAGTAGTATAGCCGGGACAGGGAGACGGGTGAACACTGAAGCTTTCTTT,CASSIAGTGRRVNTEAFF
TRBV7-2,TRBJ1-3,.,TGTGCCACCCCGTCCGGGACAACCGGAAACACCATATATTTT,CATPSGTTGNTIYF
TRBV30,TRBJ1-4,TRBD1,TGTGCCTGGAGTGACCCCGGACAGGGTCCTAATGAAAAACTGTTTTTT,CAWSDPGQGPNEKLFF
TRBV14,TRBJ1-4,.,TGTGCCTCCCGACCGCGGAATGAAAAACTGTTTTTT,CASRPRNEKLFF
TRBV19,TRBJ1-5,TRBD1,TGTGCCAGTAGGAATAGCCAGGGGGCGTACAATCAGCCCCAGCATTTT,CASRNSQGAYNQPQHF
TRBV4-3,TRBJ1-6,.,TGCGCCAGCAGCCAAGGAAGGGGGGGTTCCTATAATTCACCCCTCCACTTT,CASSQGRGGSYNSPLHF
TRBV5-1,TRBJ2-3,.,TGCGCCAGCAACCATGGGCTCACAGATACGCAGTATTTT,CASNHGLTDTQYF
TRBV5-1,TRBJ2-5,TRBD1,TGCGCCAGCAGCTCCGGGACAGGGCGGGAGACCCAGTACTTC,CASSSGTGRETQYF
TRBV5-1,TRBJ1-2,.,TGCGCCAGCAGCCAAAAGGGGGGGCAAGGCTATGGCTACACCTTC,CASSQKGGQGYGYTF
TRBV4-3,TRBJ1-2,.,TGCGCCAGCAGCCAGTCGTGGGGAGGGGGGTATGGCTACACCTTC,CASSQSWGGGYGYTF
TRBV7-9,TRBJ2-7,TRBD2,TGTGCCAGCAAGGTCGGGGGGACCTACGAGCAGTACTTC,CASKVGGTYEQYF
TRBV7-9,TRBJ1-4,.,TGTGCCAGCAGCCCAAAGGAGAGCGGTGAAAAACTGTTTTTT,CASSPKESGEKLFF
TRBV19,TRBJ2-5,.,TGTGCCAGTAGTATAGGTAGGGGGGAGACCCAGTACTTC,CASSIGRGETQYF
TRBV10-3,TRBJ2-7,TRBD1,TGTGCCATCAGTATTTCCGGACAGGAGATCTCCTACGAGCAGTACTTC,CAISISGQEISYEQYF
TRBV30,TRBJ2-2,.,TGTGCCTGGAGGGGGGAGGTCACCGGGGAGCTGTTTTTT,CAWRGEVTGELFF
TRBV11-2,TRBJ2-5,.,TGTGCCAGCAGCTTAGCGGGGGACAGAGAGACCCAGTACTTC,CASSLAGDRETQYF
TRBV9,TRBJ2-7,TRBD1,TGTGCCAGCAGCCCCCGGACAGGGGGGCCGGTTGGGGAGCAGTACTTC,CASSPRTGGPVGEQYF
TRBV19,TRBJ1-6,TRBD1,TGTGCCAGTAGTCCCCCTAGACAGGGTGGCTCACCCCTCCACTTT,CASSPPRQGGSPLHF
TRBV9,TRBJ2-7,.,TGTGCCAGCAGCGTCCGGGACACCCACTACGAGCAGTACTTC,CASSVRDTHYEQYF
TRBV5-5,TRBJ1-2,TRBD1,TGTGCCAGCAGTCCGGCTGGGACAGGGCATGGCTACACCTTC,CASSPAGTGHGYTF
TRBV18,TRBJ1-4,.,TGTGCCAGCTCACCAAGTCCGCTCGCACAGGATAATGAAAAACTGTTTTTT,CASSPSPLAQDNEKLFF
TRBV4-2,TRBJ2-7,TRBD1,TGTGCCAGCAGCCAAGCCGGACAGGGATACGAGCAGTACTTC,CASSQAGQGYEQYF
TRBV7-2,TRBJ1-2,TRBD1,TGTGCCAGCAGCACGACAGGGAACGGCTATGGCTACACCTTC,CASSTTGNGYGYTF